The clone carrying this TCR beta chain was seen at least ten times. The antigen is undetermined. Germline V gene sequence: CDR1 SGHRS, CDR2 YFSETQ. Germline trimming cut 4 bases from V and 1 base from J; bases unmatched to any gene: 4. This CDR3 has 14 amino acids. The data were taken from a study of T-cell reconstitution after alpha-beta-depleted transplantation in children. Study-level findings and limits: T cells produced anew were the main source of T-cell counts and diversity one year after transplant.

As it was prepared, the TCRbeta library received unique molecular identifiers. One entry per CDR3 protein results from TCRdb running MiXCR on the PCR reads. The sample holds around 270,000 distinct CDR3 sequences, 7.5% to 9% seen once. The material was peripheral blood, obtained 360 days after TCRalphabeta/CD19-depleted stem cell transplant. The clonotype originates from a female patient younger than 10 who had a stem cell transplant for Fanconi anemia, so the T cells may come from the graft donor. The chain carries TRBV5-1 and TRBJ1-1; 7 bases map to TRBD1. CDR3 loop: CASSRDRENTEAFF. The CDR3 bases are TGCGCCAGCAGCCGCGACAGGGAGAACACTGAAGCTTTCTTT.